The TCR beta chain described here comes from a study of human T cells and chemical hapten exposure. Library construction involved attaching unique molecular identifiers to individual cDNA molecules, which allowed quantitative, reproducible TCR counting. TCRdb re-called the RACE reads through MiXCR, storing one row per CDR3 protein. The sample yields roughly 30,000 distinct CDR3 sequences, around 7.4% seen once. Noted time point: healthy volunteer bleed at 2 weeks. Unfractionated whole blood was the source from which total RNA was extracted. This clonotype was detected ten times or more. The V and J ends lost 3 bases and 3 bases respectively, with 12 bases between them. CDR3 size: 14 residues. Germline V gene data show CDR1 as MGHDK and CDR2 as SYGVNS.

The sequence was obtained from a human donor in good health. Some clones in this sample may be carry-over from other donors' samples. The chain recombines TRBV25-1 with TRBJ2-7; a possible D gene is TRBD2 (6 bases). The sequenced material came from whole blood. CDR3 bases: TGTGCCAGCAGTGACAGCGGGTACTTCTACGAGCAGTACTTC. Translated: CASSDSGYFYEQYF.